This T cell receptor (beta chain) originates from a study of blood T cell repertoires in COVID-19. Original data processing: Reference gene primer amplification gave estimated nucleated cell counts. The protocol was immunoSEQ multiplex PCR, while the TCRdb copy is restricted to in-frame clones and leaves out a portion. The DNA was the basis for D and trimming; V, J and clone size are from that table. Of 49,000 or so clones in the sample, approximately 89% were seen once. This receptor was obtained from a man aged 50 to 60 with acute or convalescent COVID-19. Sequences were obtained from peripheral blood.

Here the CDR3 DNA reads TGTGCCTGGAGCCCATCTGGGGCCAACGTCCTGACTTTC. Translating it yields CAWSPSGANVLTF. The V and J genes are TRBV30 and TRBJ2-6, with D unclear. Germline CDR1 reads GTSNPN; CDR2 reads SVGIG (reference sequence). The CDR3 consists of 13 residues. Trimming removed 3 bases from V and 1 base from J, with 4 bases in between.